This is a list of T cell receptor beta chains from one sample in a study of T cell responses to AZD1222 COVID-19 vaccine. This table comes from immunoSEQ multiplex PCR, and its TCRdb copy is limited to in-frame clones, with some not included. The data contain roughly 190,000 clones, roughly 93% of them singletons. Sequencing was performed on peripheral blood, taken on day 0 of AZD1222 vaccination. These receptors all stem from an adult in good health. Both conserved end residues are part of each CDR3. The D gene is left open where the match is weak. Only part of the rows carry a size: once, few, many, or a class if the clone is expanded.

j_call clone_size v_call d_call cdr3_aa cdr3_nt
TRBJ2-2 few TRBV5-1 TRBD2 CASSLAGGNTGELFF TGCGCCAGCAGCTTGGCGGGAGGGAACACCGGGGAGCTGTTTTTT
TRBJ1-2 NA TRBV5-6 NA CASSLESRLANYGYTF TGTGCCAGCAGCTTGGAATCTCGGCTAGCTAACTATGGCTACACCTTC
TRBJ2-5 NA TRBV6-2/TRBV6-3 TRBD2 CASSRPGLAGGHQETQYF TGTGCCAGCAGTCGGCCGGGACTAGCGGGGGGTCACCAAGAGACCCAGTACTTC
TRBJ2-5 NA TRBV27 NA CASSLYGGGEQETQYF TGTGCCAGCAGTTTATATGGCGGGGGCGAGCAAGAGACCCAGTACTTC
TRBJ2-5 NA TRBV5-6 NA CASSLAGALEYF TGTGCCAGCAGCTTGGCGGGGGCCCTGGAGTACTTC
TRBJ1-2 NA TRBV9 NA CASSVAGQGPRDGYTF TGTGCCAGCAGCGTAGCTGGGCAGGGGCCTCGGGATGGCTACACCTTC
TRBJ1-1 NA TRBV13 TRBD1 CASSLGGRGLSTEAFF TGTGCCAGCAGCTTAGGAGGCAGGGGGCTGAGCACTGAAGCTTTCTTT
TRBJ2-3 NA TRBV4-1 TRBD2 CASSRQGLAGMTDTQYF TGCGCCAGCAGCCGACAGGGACTAGCGGGGATGACAGATACGCAGTATTTT
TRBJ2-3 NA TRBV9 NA CASSPYTDTQYF TGTGCCAGCAGCCCCTATACAGATACGCAGTATTTT
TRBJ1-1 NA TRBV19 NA CASSAQPNTEAFF TGTGCCAGTAGTGCTCAGCCGAACACTGAAGCTTTCTTT
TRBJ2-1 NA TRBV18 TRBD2 CASSSGLAGSYNEQFF TGTGCCAGCTCATCGGGACTAGCGGGTTCCTACAATGAGCAGTTCTTC
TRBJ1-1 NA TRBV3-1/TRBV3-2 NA CASSQGTPGVAAFF TGTGCCAGCAGCCAAGGTACTCCGGGGGTCGCGGCTTTCTTT
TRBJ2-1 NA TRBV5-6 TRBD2 CASSHIRTSGLGRYEQFF TGTGCCAGCAGCCACATTAGGACTAGCGGGTTAGGACGTTATGAGCAGTTCTTC
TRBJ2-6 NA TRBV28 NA CASSPDGANVLTF TGTGCCAGCAGTCCGGATGGGGCCAACGTCCTGACTTTC
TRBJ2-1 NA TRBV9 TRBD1 CASSVEGGTGEFF TGTGCCAGCAGCGTAGAGGGAGGGACAGGGGAGTTCTTC
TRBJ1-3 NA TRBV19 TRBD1 CASTTGQGASGSGNTIYF TGTGCCAGTACCACGGGACAGGGGGCATCCGGCTCTGGAAACACCATATATTTT
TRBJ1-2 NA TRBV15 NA CATSRDQAAGYTF TGTGCCACCAGCAGAGATCAGGCGGCCGGCTACACCTTC
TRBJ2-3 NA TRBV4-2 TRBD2 CASSQGRVAGEDTQYF TGTGCCAGCAGCCAAGGGCGTGTAGCGGGGGAGGATACGCAGTATTTT
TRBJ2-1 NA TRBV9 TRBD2 CASSVDVAGTSGDNEQFF TGTGCCAGCAGCGTAGACGTCGCGGGGACTAGCGGCGATAATGAGCAGTTCTTC
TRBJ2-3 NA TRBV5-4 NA CASSLTGDTDTQYF TGTGCCAGCAGCTTGACTGGAGACACAGATACGCAGTATTTT
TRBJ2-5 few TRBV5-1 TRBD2 CASSTGGFQETQYF TGCGCCAGCAGCACCGGGGGGTTCCAAGAGACCCAGTACTTC
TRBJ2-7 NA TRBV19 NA CASSIGLATYEQYF TGTGCCAGTAGTATCGGTTTAGCCACCTACGAGCAGTACTTC
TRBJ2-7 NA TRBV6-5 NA CATESDSYEQYF TGTGCCACGGAGTCGGACTCCTACGAGCAGTACTTC
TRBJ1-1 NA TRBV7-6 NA CASSKDQGNTEAFF TGTGCCAGCAGCAAGGATCAGGGGAACACTGAAGCTTTCTTT
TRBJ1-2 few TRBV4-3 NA CASSQDLGGNYGYTF TGCGCCAGCAGCCAAGATCTGGGCGGAAACTATGGCTACACCTTC
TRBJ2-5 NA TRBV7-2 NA CASSNPQETQYF TGTGCCAGCAGCAATCCGCAAGAGACCCAGTACTTC
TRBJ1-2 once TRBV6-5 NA CASTEHSGYTF TGTGCCAGCACCGAACATAGCGGCTACACCTTC
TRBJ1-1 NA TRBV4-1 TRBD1 CASSQDGQGALRGAFF TGCGCCAGCAGCCAAGATGGACAGGGGGCGTTGAGGGGAGCTTTCTTT
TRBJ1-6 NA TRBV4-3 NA CASSFSYSPLHF TGCGCCAGCAGCTTCAGTTATTCACCCCTCCACTTT
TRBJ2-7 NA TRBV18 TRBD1 CASSKRVGTGEGEQYF TGTGCCAGCTCTAAACGCGTTGGGACAGGGGAAGGCGAGCAGTACTTC
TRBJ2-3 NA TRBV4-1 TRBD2 CASSQGVAGAYTDTQYF TGCGCCAGCAGCCAAGGCGTAGCGGGGGCTTACACAGATACGCAGTATTTT
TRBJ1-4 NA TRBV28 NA CASQMQGWNEKLFF TGTGCCAGCCAAATGCAGGGCTGGAATGAAAAACTGTTTTTT